This TCR beta chain was sequenced during a study of CD4+ T cells in melanoma. Produced via immunoSEQ multiplex PCR; TCRdb's table is partial and in-frame only. The sample lists roughly 15,000 clones; roughly 70% were seen once. This CDR3 comprises 15 residues. V lost 2 bases and J 4 bases, leaving 14 bases between the germline ends. Per germline, CDR1 MNHNY and CDR2 SVGAGI (reference sequence). The V and J genes are TRBV6-6 and TRBJ2-5, with a tentative D call TRBD1 (5 bases). The source of this sequence is a human donor with melanoma. Sequencing was carried out using cells from a culture (not recorded whether cultured in vitro). CDR3 nucleotides: TGTGCCAGCAGTTACCCCCAGGGTGCGATAGAGACCCAGTACTTC. Protein product: CASSYPQGAIETQYF.